This is a list of T cell receptor beta chains from one sample in a study of response to subunit inactivated influenza vaccine. One entry per CDR3 protein results from TCRdb running MiXCR on the RT-PCR reads. The repertoire consists of about 500,000 distinct CDR3 sequences, with about 7.2% occurring once and the leading ten covering 10% to 15%. The sample was PBMCs from blood, taken less than 25 months after vaccination. The receptors stem from a man between 50 and 75 years old who received an inactivated influenza vaccine. Each CDR3 is given with its conserved first and last residue. Each record gives: CDR3 DNA, CDR3 protein, clone size, J gene, D gene, V gene. The D gene is left open where the match is weak. The size field is filled for only some rows; it gives once, few, many or a size class.

CDR3 DNA: TGTGCCAGCAGCCAGGGACAGGGAAATTACTACGAGCAGTACTTC; CDR3 protein: CASSQGQGNYYEQYF; clone size: NA; J gene: TRBJ2-7; D gene: TRBD1; V gene: TRBV3-1
CDR3 DNA: TGTGCCACCAGCAGAGGCCCGCAAGATACCCAGTACTTC; CDR3 protein: CATSRGPQDTQYF; clone size: NA; J gene: TRBJ2-5; D gene: NA; V gene: TRBV15
CDR3 DNA: TGTGCCAGCAGTTACAGACAGGGGAAGTACGAGCAGTACTTC; CDR3 protein: CASSYRQGKYEQYF; clone size: NA; J gene: TRBJ2-7; D gene: TRBD1; V gene: TRBV6-5
CDR3 DNA: TGTGCCAGCAGTTTAGATCGGGGAGTGAGAGAGACCCAGTACTTC; CDR3 protein: CASSLDRGVRETQYF; clone size: few; J gene: TRBJ2-5; D gene: NA; V gene: TRBV12-3/TRBV12-4
CDR3 DNA: TGTGCCAGCAGCTCCCCGGACAAGAGCACAGATACGCAGTATTTT; CDR3 protein: CASSSPDKSTDTQYF; clone size: NA; J gene: TRBJ2-3; D gene: NA; V gene: TRBV7-2
CDR3 DNA: TGTGCCAGTAGTATAGGAGCGAGCCGCGAGCAGTACTTC; CDR3 protein: CASSIGASREQYF; clone size: NA; J gene: TRBJ2-7; D gene: NA; V gene: TRBV19
CDR3 DNA: TGCGCCAGCAGCTTGAGGGGACAATCCTCCTACGAGCAGTACTTC; CDR3 protein: CASSLRGQSSYEQYF; clone size: few; J gene: TRBJ2-7; D gene: NA; V gene: TRBV5-1
CDR3 DNA: TGTGCCTGGCAAAAAAATAGCAATCAGCCCCAGCATTTT; CDR3 protein: CAWQKNSNQPQHF; clone size: many; J gene: TRBJ1-5; D gene: NA; V gene: TRBV30
CDR3 DNA: TGTGCCACCAGAGACTTCTCTGGGGCCAACGTCCTGACTTTC; CDR3 protein: CATRDFSGANVLTF; clone size: NA; J gene: TRBJ2-6; D gene: NA; V gene: TRBV15
CDR3 DNA: TGTGCCAGCAGCCATCAGGTGCTTCGCTCCTACAATGAGCAGTTCTTC; CDR3 protein: CASSHQVLRSYNEQFF; clone size: few; J gene: TRBJ2-1; D gene: NA; V gene: TRBV14
CDR3 DNA: TGTGCCAGCAGTTTAGAGACAGGGGGCTATAGCAATCAGCCCCAGCATTTT; CDR3 protein: CASSLETGGYSNQPQHF; clone size: NA; J gene: TRBJ1-5; D gene: TRBD1; V gene: TRBV12-3/TRBV12-4
CDR3 DNA: TGTGCCAGCAGCCACGGACAGGGTTTCACTGAAGCTTTCTTT; CDR3 protein: CASSHGQGFTEAFF; clone size: many; J gene: TRBJ1-1; D gene: TRBD1; V gene: TRBV16
CDR3 DNA: TGTGCCAGCAGCTTAGTGGGCAGGACGAACACTGAAGCTTTCTTT; CDR3 protein: CASSLVGRTNTEAFF; clone size: many; J gene: TRBJ1-1; D gene: NA; V gene: TRBV7-2
CDR3 DNA: TGTGCCAGCAGCCCCGAAGTGGCTACCCATCAGCCCCAGCATTTT; CDR3 protein: CASSPEVATHQPQHF; clone size: many; J gene: TRBJ1-5; D gene: NA; V gene: TRBV7-2
CDR3 DNA: TGTGCCAGCAGGCGGCAGGGCGAGGAGACCCAGTACTTC; CDR3 protein: CASRRQGEETQYF; clone size: few; J gene: TRBJ2-5; D gene: NA; V gene: TRBV2
CDR3 DNA: TGCAGTGCTAGAGATCGAGTAGCGGGGTTGAATGAGCAGTTCTTC; CDR3 protein: CSARDRVAGLNEQFF; clone size: NA; J gene: TRBJ2-1; D gene: TRBD2; V gene: TRBV20-1
CDR3 DNA: TGTGCCATCAGTGGACTAGCGACGGGGTCAGAGACCCAGTACTTC; CDR3 protein: CAISGLATGSETQYF; clone size: NA; J gene: TRBJ2-5; D gene: TRBD2; V gene: TRBV10-3
CDR3 DNA: TGTGCCAGCAGCTCGGTGGGGGACAGGTTTTCGAACACCGGGGAGCTGTTTTTT; CDR3 protein: CASSSVGDRFSNTGELFF; clone size: few; J gene: TRBJ2-2; D gene: TRBD1; V gene: TRBV11-1
CDR3 DNA: TGTGCCAGCAGCACAAGGGTGGGACGATTTGGTGAGACCCAGTACTTC; CDR3 protein: CASSTRVGRFGETQYF; clone size: once; J gene: TRBJ2-5; D gene: NA; V gene: TRBV14
CDR3 DNA: TGTGCCAGCAGCCAAGGCTTCGTAGCGGGACTAATCACAGATACGCAGTATTTT; CDR3 protein: CASSQGFVAGLITDTQYF; clone size: few; J gene: TRBJ2-3; D gene: TRBD2; V gene: TRBV11-2
CDR3 DNA: TGTGCCAGCTCCCCGATAAACATACAGGGTTGGGGCAATCAGCCCCAGCATTTT; CDR3 protein: CASSPINIQGWGNQPQHF; clone size: NA; J gene: TRBJ1-5; D gene: NA; V gene: TRBV6-1
CDR3 DNA: TGTGCCAGCAGTGAAGTTACTGCCTATAGCAATCAGCCCCAGCATTTT; CDR3 protein: CASSEVTAYSNQPQHF; clone size: NA; J gene: TRBJ1-5; D gene: NA; V gene: TRBV25-1
CDR3 DNA: TGTGCCATCAGTGAGGGGACAGGTATTACAGATACGCAGTATTTT; CDR3 protein: CAISEGTGITDTQYF; clone size: many; J gene: TRBJ2-3; D gene: TRBD1; V gene: TRBV10-3
CDR3 DNA: TGCAGTGCTAGAGAGGGCAGGGGATATGCCGAGCAGTACTTC; CDR3 protein: CSAREGRGYAEQYF; clone size: few; J gene: TRBJ2-7; D gene: NA; V gene: TRBV20-1
CDR3 DNA: TGTGCCAGCAGCCTGAGTAGCGGACGGACCCAGTACTTC; CDR3 protein: CASSLSSGRTQYF; clone size: NA; J gene: TRBJ2-5; D gene: NA; V gene: TRBV7-3
CDR3 DNA: TGTGCCAGCAGTTTAGGCGGCGGGGGCAGCCAACCCTACGAGCAGTACTTC; CDR3 protein: CASSLGGGGSQPYEQYF; clone size: NA; J gene: TRBJ2-7; D gene: NA; V gene: TRBV28
CDR3 DNA: TGTGCCAGCAGCGTAGGGGGAGACAGCTCCTACAATGAGCAGTTCTTC; CDR3 protein: CASSVGGDSSYNEQFF; clone size: many; J gene: TRBJ2-1; D gene: NA; V gene: TRBV9
CDR3 DNA: TGCAGTGCTTTCCAGGGTGTTCGGGTTGATGGCTACACCTTC; CDR3 protein: CSAFQGVRVDGYTF; clone size: many; J gene: TRBJ1-2; D gene: NA; V gene: TRBV20-1
CDR3 DNA: TGCAGCGTCCCTACAGGGGGTGAGGGCTACACCTTC; CDR3 protein: CSVPTGGEGYTF; clone size: NA; J gene: TRBJ1-2; D gene: TRBD1; V gene: TRBV29-1
CDR3 DNA: TGTGCCAGCAGCTTAGTCAAACCCAAGCTCACCGGGGAGCTGTTTTTT; CDR3 protein: CASSLVKPKLTGELFF; clone size: NA; J gene: TRBJ2-2; D gene: NA; V gene: TRBV7-2
CDR3 DNA: TGTGCCAGCAGCTTAGCCGGGGGGCGCGGAGGTTCACCCCTCCACTTT; CDR3 protein: CASSLAGGRGGSPLHF; clone size: NA; J gene: TRBJ1-6; D gene: NA; V gene: TRBV11-2
CDR3 DNA: TGTGCCAGCAGTTATCCCCTGACCCCGCCGCCAGATACGCAGTATTTT; CDR3 protein: CASSYPLTPPPDTQYF; clone size: NA; J gene: TRBJ2-3; D gene: NA; V gene: TRBV6-9
CDR3 DNA: TGCAGTGCTGGACTCAGACTAGCGGGGGGGGTAAACATTCAGTACTTC; CDR3 protein: CSAGLRLAGGVNIQYF; clone size: NA; J gene: TRBJ2-4; D gene: TRBD2; V gene: TRBV20-1
CDR3 DNA: TGTGCCAGCAGTTTTATACTAGCGGGGGCGGAGACCCAGTACTTC; CDR3 protein: CASSFILAGAETQYF; clone size: few; J gene: TRBJ2-5; D gene: TRBD2; V gene: TRBV12-3/TRBV12-4
CDR3 DNA: TGTGCCACCAGCAGAGATAGGTTGTCGAGCTACACCGGGGAGCTGTTTTTT; CDR3 protein: CATSRDRLSSYTGELFF; clone size: NA; J gene: TRBJ2-2; D gene: NA; V gene: TRBV15
CDR3 DNA: TGCGCCAGCAGCCAAGATGCCGGGGGCGCCAAAAACATTCAGTACTTC; CDR3 protein: CASSQDAGGAKNIQYF; clone size: NA; J gene: TRBJ2-4; D gene: NA; V gene: TRBV4-3
CDR3 DNA: TGTGCCATCAGTGATAGGTTGCAGACTACCGGGGAGCTGTTTTTT; CDR3 protein: CAISDRLQTTGELFF; clone size: NA; J gene: TRBJ2-2; D gene: NA; V gene: TRBV10-3
CDR3 DNA: TGTGCCAGCGGTCGGGGACAGTCCGAAAAACTGTTTTTT; CDR3 protein: CASGRGQSEKLFF; clone size: few; J gene: TRBJ1-4; D gene: TRBD1; V gene: TRBV12-3/TRBV12-4
CDR3 DNA: TGTGCCAGCAGTTTAAAGTGGGGGGCTAGCAATCAGCCCCAGCATTTT; CDR3 protein: CASSLKWGASNQPQHF; clone size: few; J gene: TRBJ1-5; D gene: NA; V gene: TRBV27
CDR3 DNA: TGTGCCAGCAGCTACCGGCGGTACGAAGCTTTCTTT; CDR3 protein: CASSYRRYEAFF; clone size: few; J gene: TRBJ1-1; D gene: NA; V gene: TRBV7-8
CDR3 DNA: TGTGCCAGCAGTTACCTCTTGGAGGTGGAGCTGTTTTTT; CDR3 protein: CASSYLLEVELFF; clone size: few; J gene: TRBJ2-2; D gene: NA; V gene: TRBV6-2/TRBV6-3
CDR3 DNA: TGCAGCGACGGACTAGCAGGCTCCTACAATGAGCAGTTCTTC; CDR3 protein: CSDGLAGSYNEQFF; clone size: few; J gene: TRBJ2-1; D gene: TRBD2; V gene: TRBV29-1
CDR3 DNA: TGTGCCAGCAGCTTGCTGGGGGGTACCAAAAACATTCAGTACTTC; CDR3 protein: CASSLLGGTKNIQYF; clone size: many; J gene: TRBJ2-4; D gene: NA; V gene: TRBV7-9
CDR3 DNA: TGTGCCAGCTCCAGCCGGCAGGGAATCTACAATGAGCAGTTCTTC; CDR3 protein: CASSSRQGIYNEQFF; clone size: many; J gene: TRBJ2-1; D gene: NA; V gene: TRBV18
CDR3 DNA: TGTGCCACCAGCAGAGAACTAGCGGGAGAGATGGAGCAGTACTTC; CDR3 protein: CATSRELAGEMEQYF; clone size: NA; J gene: TRBJ2-7; D gene: TRBD2; V gene: TRBV15
CDR3 DNA: TGCGCCAGCCATAGTGGAGCGGGGGCCTACGAGCAGTACTTC; CDR3 protein: CASHSGAGAYEQYF; clone size: NA; J gene: TRBJ2-7; D gene: TRBD2; V gene: TRBV5-1
CDR3 DNA: TGTGCCAGCAGTGAAGAAGTAGGGTTACTCCAAGAGACCCAGTACTTC; CDR3 protein: CASSEEVGLLQETQYF; clone size: few; J gene: TRBJ2-5; D gene: NA; V gene: TRBV6-1
CDR3 DNA: TGTGCCAGCAGTTTAATATCGGACAGGGTTCACTCACCCCTCCACTTT; CDR3 protein: CASSLISDRVHSPLHF; clone size: few; J gene: TRBJ1-6; D gene: TRBD1; V gene: TRBV28
CDR3 DNA: TGTGCCAGCAGCTTAAAGGCGGTACCGGGACAGGGCCAAGAGACCCAGTACTTC; CDR3 protein: CASSLKAVPGQGQETQYF; clone size: many; J gene: TRBJ2-5; D gene: TRBD1; V gene: TRBV11-1
CDR3 DNA: TGCGCCAGCAGTTACCTAGCGGGGACCCAAGAGACCCAGTACTTC; CDR3 protein: CASSYLAGTQETQYF; clone size: many; J gene: TRBJ2-5; D gene: TRBD2; V gene: TRBV4-1
CDR3 DNA: TGTGCCAGCAGCCAAGTATCGGGACAGCTAAATCAGCCCCAGCATTTT; CDR3 protein: CASSQVSGQLNQPQHF; clone size: few; J gene: TRBJ1-5; D gene: TRBD1; V gene: TRBV4-2
CDR3 DNA: TGCGCCAGCAGTGTTTCGGGGTTCACCGGGGAGCTGTTTTTT; CDR3 protein: CASSVSGFTGELFF; clone size: NA; J gene: TRBJ2-2; D gene: NA; V gene: TRBV10-1
CDR3 DNA: TGTGCCAGCAGCCAGCCGGGACTAGCGGGAGGGCCCTACAATGAGCAGTTCTTC; CDR3 protein: CASSQPGLAGGPYNEQFF; clone size: few; J gene: TRBJ2-1; D gene: TRBD2; V gene: TRBV4-2
CDR3 DNA: TGTGCCAGCAGCCAACGCACCGGGACTAGCGGGGGATTGGGAGAGACCCAGTACTTC; CDR3 protein: CASSQRTGTSGGLGETQYF; clone size: few; J gene: TRBJ2-5; D gene: TRBD2; V gene: TRBV4-2
CDR3 DNA: TGTGCCAGCTCACCACAGGCCAGCAGGAACACTGAAGCTTTCTTT; CDR3 protein: CASSPQASRNTEAFF; clone size: NA; J gene: TRBJ1-1; D gene: NA; V gene: TRBV18
CDR3 DNA: TGTGCCAGCAGCCGACGGACAGGGCTCTATAATTCACCCCTCCACTTT; CDR3 protein: CASSRRTGLYNSPLHF; clone size: few; J gene: TRBJ1-6; D gene: TRBD1; V gene: TRBV3-1
CDR3 DNA: TGCGCCAGCAGCCAAGGGATAGGGTTCCAAGAGACCCAGTACTTC; CDR3 protein: CASSQGIGFQETQYF; clone size: many; J gene: TRBJ2-5; D gene: NA; V gene: TRBV4-3
CDR3 DNA: TGTGCCAGCACCCGTTCAGGGGCGGAAAACATTCAGTACTTC; CDR3 protein: CASTRSGAENIQYF; clone size: many; J gene: TRBJ2-4; D gene: NA; V gene: TRBV28
CDR3 DNA: TGCGCCAGCAGCCAAGCCGGACTAGCGGGGGTAGATACGCAGTATTTT; CDR3 protein: CASSQAGLAGVDTQYF; clone size: NA; J gene: TRBJ2-3; D gene: TRBD2; V gene: TRBV4-1